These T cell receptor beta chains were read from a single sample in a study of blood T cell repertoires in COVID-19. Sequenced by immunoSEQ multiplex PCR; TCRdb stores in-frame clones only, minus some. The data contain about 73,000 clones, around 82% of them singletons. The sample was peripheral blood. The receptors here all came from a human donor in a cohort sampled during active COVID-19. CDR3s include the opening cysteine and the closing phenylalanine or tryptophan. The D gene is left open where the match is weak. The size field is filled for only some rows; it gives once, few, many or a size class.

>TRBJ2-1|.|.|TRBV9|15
TGTGCCAGCAGCGTAGAGGCAGGGCCATACAATGAGCAGTTCTTC
CASSVEAGPYNEQFF
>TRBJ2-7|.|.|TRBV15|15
TGTGCCACCAGCAGAGATCTTGGCGGTGGCTACGAGCAGTACTTC
CATSRDLGGGYEQYF
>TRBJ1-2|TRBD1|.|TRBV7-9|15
TGTGCCAGCAGCCTAGCCGGGACAGGAAACTATGGCTACACCTTC
CASSLAGTGNYGYTF
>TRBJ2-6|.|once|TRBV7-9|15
TGTGCCAGCAGCCCACGTAGTTCTGGGGCCAACGTCCTGACTTTC
CASSPRSSGANVLTF
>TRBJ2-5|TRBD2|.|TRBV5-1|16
TGCGCCAGCAGCTTGGAGCCTAGCGGGGGCGAAGAGACCCAGTACTTC
CASSLEPSGGEETQYF
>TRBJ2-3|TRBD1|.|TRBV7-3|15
TGTGCCAGCAGCTTAACAGGGGGCCGCACAGATACGCAGTATTTT
CASSLTGGRTDTQYF
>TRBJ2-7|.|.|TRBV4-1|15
TGCGCCAGCAGCCAAGATCACAGGTTTTTCTACGAGCAGTACTTC
CASSQDHRFFYEQYF
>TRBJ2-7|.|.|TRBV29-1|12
TGCAGCGTTGCGGGGGAACGGCACGAGCAGTACTTC
CSVAGERHEQYF
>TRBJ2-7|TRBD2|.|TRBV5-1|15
TGCGCCAGCAGTTCTGGGTTAGCGGGGGACTACGAGCAGTACTTC
CASSSGLAGDYEQYF
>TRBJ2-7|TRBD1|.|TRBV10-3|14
TGTGCCATCAGTGTGGGACAGGGGGCAAGTGGGCAGTACTTC
CAISVGQGASGQYF
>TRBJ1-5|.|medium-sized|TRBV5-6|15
TGTGCCAGCAGCCGGCGGGGGGCCGTCAATCAGCCCCAGCATTTT
CASSRRGAVNQPQHF
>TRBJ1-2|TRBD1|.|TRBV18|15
TGTGCCAGCTCACCAGGGCCAGAGACAGGGGATGGCTACACCTTC
CASSPGPETGDGYTF
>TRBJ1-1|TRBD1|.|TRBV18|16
TGTGCCAGCTCACGGGTCCTACAGGGGAAGGACACTGAAGCTTTCTTT
CASSRVLQGKDTEAFF
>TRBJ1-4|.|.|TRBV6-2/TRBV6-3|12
TGTGCCAGCAGCCCGGTCAGTGAAAAACTGTTTTTT
CASSPVSEKLFF
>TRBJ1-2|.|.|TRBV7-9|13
TGTGCCAGCAGCCCCGGACAGAACTATGGCTACACCTTC
CASSPGQNYGYTF
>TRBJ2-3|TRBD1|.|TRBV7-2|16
TGTGGGTCTCCCCTGGCCGGGACAGGGGTCACAGATACGCAGTATTTT
CGSPLAGTGVTDTQYF
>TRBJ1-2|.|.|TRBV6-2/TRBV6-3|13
TGTGCCAGCAGTGTAGACAGGAACTATGGCTACACCTTC
CASSVDRNYGYTF
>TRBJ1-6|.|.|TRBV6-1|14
TGTGCCAGCAGTGAAACTCTTGTCGGACAGCCCCTCCACTTT
CASSETLVGQPLHF
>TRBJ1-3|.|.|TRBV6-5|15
TGTGCCAGCAGCCCGGCCAGGATCTCTGGAAACACCATATATTTT
CASSPARISGNTIYF
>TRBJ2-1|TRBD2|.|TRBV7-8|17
TGTGCCAGCAGCTTACGCCTAGCGGGGGGTTCCTACAATGAGCAGTTCTTC
CASSLRLAGGSYNEQFF
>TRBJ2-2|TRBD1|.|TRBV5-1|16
TGCGCCAGCAGCAAAGCCGGACAGGGCGGTCACGGGGAGCTGTTTTTT
CASSKAGQGGHGELFF
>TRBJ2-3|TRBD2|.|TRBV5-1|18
TGCGCCAGCAGCTTGGGGCGAGCTAGCGGGGGTAATGGAGATACGCAGTATTTT
CASSLGRASGGNGDTQYF
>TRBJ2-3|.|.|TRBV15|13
TGTGCCACCAGGACGAAGACGAGGGATACGCAGTATTTT
CATRTKTRDTQYF
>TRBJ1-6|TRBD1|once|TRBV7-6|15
TGTGCCAGCAGCCCTCGGACAGGGAGCGGTTCACCCCTCCACTTT
CASSPRTGSGSPLHF
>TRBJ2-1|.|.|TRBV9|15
TGTGCCAGCAGCGTTGACGGTACAGCCTACAATGAGCAGTTCTTC
CASSVDGTAYNEQFF
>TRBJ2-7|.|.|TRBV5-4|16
TGTGCCAGCAGCTCACGACAGCCAGCTACCGCCTACGAGCAGTACTTC
CASSSRQPATAYEQYF
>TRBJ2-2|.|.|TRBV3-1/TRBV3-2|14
TGTGCCAGCAGCCAAGGACACCAAACCGGGGAGCTGTTTTTT
CASSQGHQTGELFF
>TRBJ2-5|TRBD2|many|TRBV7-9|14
TGTGCCAGCAGCCATGGACTAGCCGGGGAGACCCAGTACTTC
CASSHGLAGETQYF
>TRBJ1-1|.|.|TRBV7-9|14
TGTGCCAGCAGCTTAGTGGCGGGGGACACTGAAGCTTTCTTT
CASSLVAGDTEAFF
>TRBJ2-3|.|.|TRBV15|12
TGTGCCACCAGCCTTAGGGAGGATACGCAGTATTTT
CATSLREDTQYF
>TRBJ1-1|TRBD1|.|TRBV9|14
TGTGCCAGCAGCGTCCGGGACAGGAACACTGAAGCTTTCTTT
CASSVRDRNTEAFF
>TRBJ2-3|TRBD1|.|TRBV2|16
TGTGCCAGCAGTGCTCCCGGGACAGGACCCACAGATACGCAGTATTTT
CASSAPGTGPTDTQYF
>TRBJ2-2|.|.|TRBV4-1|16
TGCGCCAGCAGCCAAGTAGGGGCTAGGACGGTCGGGGAGCTGTTTTTT
CASSQVGARTVGELFF
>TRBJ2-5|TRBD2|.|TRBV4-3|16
TGCGCCAGCAGCCCTCTAGCGGGGGGTTTAGTAGAGACCCAGTACTTC
CASSPLAGGLVETQYF
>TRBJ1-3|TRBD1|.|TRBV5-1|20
TGCGCCAGCAGCTTCTATTCCCAGGGACAGTCCGGTGGCGCTGGAAACACCATATATTTT
CASSFYSQGQSGGAGNTIYF
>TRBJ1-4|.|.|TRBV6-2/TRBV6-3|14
TGTGCCAGCAGCCTTACAGGGACTAATGAAAAACTGTTTTTT
CASSLTGTNEKLFF
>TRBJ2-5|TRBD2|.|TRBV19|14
TGTGCCAGTAGCACTAGCGGGGGGACGGAGACCCAGTACTTC
CASSTSGGTETQYF
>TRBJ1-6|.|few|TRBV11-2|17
TGTGCCAGCAGCTTAGATCTTATGGCTCCCTATAATTCACCCCTCCACTTT
CASSLDLMAPYNSPLHF
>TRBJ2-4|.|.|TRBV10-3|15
TGTGCCATCAGTGAGTCGGGGATTAGGGGTAACATTCAGTACTTC
CAISESGIRGNIQYF
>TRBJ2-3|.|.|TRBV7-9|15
TGTGCCAGCAGCTTGGGACTCGCTGGGGGAGATACGCAGTATTTT
CASSLGLAGGDTQYF
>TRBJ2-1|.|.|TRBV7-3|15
TGTGCCAGCAGCTTAAGTACAAGCTCCTACAATGAGCAGTTCTTC
CASSLSTSSYNEQFF
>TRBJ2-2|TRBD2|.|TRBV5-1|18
TGCGCCAGCAGGAAAACTAGCGGGGGGGCCTTGGGCACCGGGGAGCTGTTTTTT
CASRKTSGGALGTGELFF
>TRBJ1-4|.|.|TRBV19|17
TGTGCCAGTATGGTCGGGGGGGCGCCGGCAACTAATGAAAAACTGTTTTTT
CASMVGGAPATNEKLFF
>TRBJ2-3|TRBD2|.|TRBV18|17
TGTGCCAGCTCACCGGGACTAGCGGGGGTTCGGGCAGATACGCAGTATTTT
CASSPGLAGVRADTQYF
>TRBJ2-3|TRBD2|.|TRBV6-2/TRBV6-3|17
TGTGCCAGCAGTTACTCACCCAGCGGGGACAGCACAGATACGCAGTATTTT
CASSYSPSGDSTDTQYF
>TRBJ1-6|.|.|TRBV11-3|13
TGTGCCAGCAGCTTTCCGGGGAGTTCACCCCTCCACTTT
CASSFPGSSPLHF
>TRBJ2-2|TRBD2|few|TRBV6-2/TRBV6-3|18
TGTGCCAGCAGTTGGACTAGCGGGGGGCCAACGAACACCGGGGAGCTGTTTTTT
CASSWTSGGPTNTGELFF
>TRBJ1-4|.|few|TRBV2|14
TGTGCCAGCAGAGCCGCGGGACGGAGTGAAAAACTGTTTTTT
CASRAAGRSEKLFF
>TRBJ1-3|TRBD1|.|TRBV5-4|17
TGTGCCAGCAGCCACGGACAGGGGATTAGCTCTGGAAACACCATATATTTT
CASSHGQGISSGNTIYF